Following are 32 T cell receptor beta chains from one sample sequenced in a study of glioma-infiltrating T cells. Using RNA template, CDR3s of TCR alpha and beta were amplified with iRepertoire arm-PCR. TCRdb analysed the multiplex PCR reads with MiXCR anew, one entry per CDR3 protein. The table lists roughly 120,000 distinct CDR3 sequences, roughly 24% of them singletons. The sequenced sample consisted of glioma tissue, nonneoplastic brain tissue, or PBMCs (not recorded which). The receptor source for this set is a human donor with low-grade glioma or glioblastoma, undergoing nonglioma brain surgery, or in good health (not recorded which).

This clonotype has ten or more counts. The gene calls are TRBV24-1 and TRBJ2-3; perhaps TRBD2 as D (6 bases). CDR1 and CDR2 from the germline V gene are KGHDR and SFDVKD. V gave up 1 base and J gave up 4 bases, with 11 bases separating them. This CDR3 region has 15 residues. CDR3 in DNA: TGTGCCACCAGTGATTTTGCGGGGCCTGCAGATACGCAGTATTTT. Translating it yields CATSDFAGPADTQYF.

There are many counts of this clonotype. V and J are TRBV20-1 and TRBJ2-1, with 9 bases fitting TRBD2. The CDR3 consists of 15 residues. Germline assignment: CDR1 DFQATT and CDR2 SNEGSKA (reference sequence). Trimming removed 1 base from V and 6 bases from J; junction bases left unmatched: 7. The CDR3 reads CSARAPAGGSNEQFF. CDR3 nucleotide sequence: TGCAGTGCTAGAGCTCCAGCGGGAGGCAGCAATGAGCAGTTCTTC.

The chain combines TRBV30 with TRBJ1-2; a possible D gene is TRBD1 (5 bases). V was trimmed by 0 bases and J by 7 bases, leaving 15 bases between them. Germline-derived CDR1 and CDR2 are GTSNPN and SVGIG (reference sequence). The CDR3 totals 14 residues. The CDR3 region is CAWSVGARETGYTF. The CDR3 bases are TGTGCCTGGAGTGTAGGGGCCAGGGAAACTGGCTACACCTTC.

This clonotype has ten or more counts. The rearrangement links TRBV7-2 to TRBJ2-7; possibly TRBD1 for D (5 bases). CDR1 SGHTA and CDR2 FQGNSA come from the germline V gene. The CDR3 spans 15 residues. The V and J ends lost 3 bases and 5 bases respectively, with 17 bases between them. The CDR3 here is CASSFASGNPHEQYF. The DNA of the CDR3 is TGTGCCAGCAGCTTCGCGTCAGGGAATCCCCACGAGCAGTACTTC.

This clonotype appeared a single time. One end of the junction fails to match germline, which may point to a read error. Here the CDR3 reads CASIQDQLPGEQYF. The CDR3 coding sequence is TGTGCCAGCATCCAAGATCAGCTCCCGGGCGAGCAGTACTTC. This chain connects TRBV4-2 to TRBJ2-7; D is uncertain. CDR1 LGHNA and CDR2 YNFKEQ come from the germline V gene. The CDR3 has 14 residues.

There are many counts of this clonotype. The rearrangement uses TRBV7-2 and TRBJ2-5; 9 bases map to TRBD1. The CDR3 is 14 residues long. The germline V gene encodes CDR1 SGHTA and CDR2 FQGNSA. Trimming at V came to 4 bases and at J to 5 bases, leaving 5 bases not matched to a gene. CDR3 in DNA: TGTGCCAGCAGCTCCAGGACAGGGGTGGAGACCCAGTACTTC. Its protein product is CASSSRTGVETQYF.

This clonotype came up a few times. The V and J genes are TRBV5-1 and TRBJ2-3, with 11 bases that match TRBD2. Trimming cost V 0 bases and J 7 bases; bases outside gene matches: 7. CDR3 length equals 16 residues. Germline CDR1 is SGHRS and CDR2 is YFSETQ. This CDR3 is CASSLASSGRPNTQYF. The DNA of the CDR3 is TGCGCCAGCAGCTTGGCCTCTAGCGGGAGGCCGAATACGCAGTATTTT.

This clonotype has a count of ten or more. The CDR3 reads CASSPQGDSPLHF. CDR3 DNA sequence: TGTGCCAGCAGTCCCCAGGGTGATTCACCCCTCCACTTT. The rearrangement links TRBV27 to TRBJ1-6; weak D call: TRBD1 (5 bases). Trimming removed 5 bases from V and 8 bases from J, with 10 bases in between. From germline, CDR1 is MNHEY and CDR2 SMNVEV (reference sequence). There are 13 residues in the CDR3.

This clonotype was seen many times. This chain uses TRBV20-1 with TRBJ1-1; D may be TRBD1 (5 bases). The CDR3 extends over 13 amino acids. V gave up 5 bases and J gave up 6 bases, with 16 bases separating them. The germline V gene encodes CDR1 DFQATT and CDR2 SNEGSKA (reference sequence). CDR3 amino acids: CSAGGDSRAEAFF. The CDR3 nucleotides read TGCAGTGCTGGGGGTGACAGTCGTGCTGAAGCTTTCTTT.

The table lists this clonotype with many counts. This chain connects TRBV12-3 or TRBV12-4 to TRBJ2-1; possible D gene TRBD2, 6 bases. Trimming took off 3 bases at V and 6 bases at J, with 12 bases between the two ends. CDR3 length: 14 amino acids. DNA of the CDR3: TGTGCCAGCAGTTTTGACGGGAGTCGCAATGAGCAGTTCTTC. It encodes CASSFDGSRNEQFF.

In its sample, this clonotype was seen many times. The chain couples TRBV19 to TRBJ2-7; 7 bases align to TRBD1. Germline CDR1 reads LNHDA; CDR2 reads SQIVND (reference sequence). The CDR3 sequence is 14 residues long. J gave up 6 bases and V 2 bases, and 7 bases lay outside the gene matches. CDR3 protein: CASSIRQGVGEQYF. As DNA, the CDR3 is TGTGCCAGTAGTATAAGACAGGGAGTTGGCGAGCAGTACTTC.

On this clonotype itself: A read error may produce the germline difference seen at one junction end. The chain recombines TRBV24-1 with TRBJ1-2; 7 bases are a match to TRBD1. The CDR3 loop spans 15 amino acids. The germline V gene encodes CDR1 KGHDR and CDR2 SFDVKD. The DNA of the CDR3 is TGCGACACCAGCCATGAGGAGGGGGCCGACTATGGCTACACCTTC. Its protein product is CDTSHEEGADYGYTF.

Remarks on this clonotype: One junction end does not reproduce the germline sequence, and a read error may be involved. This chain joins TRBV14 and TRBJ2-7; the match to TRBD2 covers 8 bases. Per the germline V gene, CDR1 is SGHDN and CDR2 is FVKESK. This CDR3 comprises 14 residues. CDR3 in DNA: TGTGCCAGCAGTCGGGTAGCGGGACCCTACGAGCGGTACTTC. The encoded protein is CASSRVAGPYERYF.

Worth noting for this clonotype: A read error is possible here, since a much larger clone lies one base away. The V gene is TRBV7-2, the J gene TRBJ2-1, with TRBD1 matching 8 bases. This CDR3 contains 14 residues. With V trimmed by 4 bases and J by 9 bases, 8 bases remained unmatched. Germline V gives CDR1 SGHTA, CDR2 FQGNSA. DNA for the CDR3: TGTGCCAGCAGCTGGGGACAGGCCGTCAGTGAGCAGTTCTTC. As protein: CASSWGQAVSEQFF.

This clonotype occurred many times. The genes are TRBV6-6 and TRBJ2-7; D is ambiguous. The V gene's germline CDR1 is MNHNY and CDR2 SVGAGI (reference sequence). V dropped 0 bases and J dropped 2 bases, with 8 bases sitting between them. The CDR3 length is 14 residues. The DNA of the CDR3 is TGTGCCAGCAGTTACTCGGACCGAACCTACGAGCAGTACTTC. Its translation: CASSYSDRTYEQYF.

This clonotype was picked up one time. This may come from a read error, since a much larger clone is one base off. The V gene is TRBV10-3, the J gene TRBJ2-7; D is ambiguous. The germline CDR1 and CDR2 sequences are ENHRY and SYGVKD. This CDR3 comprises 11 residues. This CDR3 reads CATSDLYEQYF. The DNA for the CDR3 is TGTGCCACCAGTGACTTATACGAGCAGTACTTC.

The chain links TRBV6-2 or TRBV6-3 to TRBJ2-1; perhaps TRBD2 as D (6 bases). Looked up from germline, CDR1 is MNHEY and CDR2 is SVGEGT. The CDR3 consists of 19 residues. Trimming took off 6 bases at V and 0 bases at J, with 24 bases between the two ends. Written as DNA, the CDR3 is TGTGCCAGCAGATACCAACTAGCAGAAGTCTTAAACTCCTACAATGAGCAGTTCTTC. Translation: CASRYQLAEVLNSYNEQFF.

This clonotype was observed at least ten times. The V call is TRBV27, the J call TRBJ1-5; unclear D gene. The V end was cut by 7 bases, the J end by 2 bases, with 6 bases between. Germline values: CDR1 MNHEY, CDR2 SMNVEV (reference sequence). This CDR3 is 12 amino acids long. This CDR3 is CASKEGNQPQHF. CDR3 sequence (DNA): TGTGCCAGCAAGGAAGGCAATCAGCCCCAGCATTTT.

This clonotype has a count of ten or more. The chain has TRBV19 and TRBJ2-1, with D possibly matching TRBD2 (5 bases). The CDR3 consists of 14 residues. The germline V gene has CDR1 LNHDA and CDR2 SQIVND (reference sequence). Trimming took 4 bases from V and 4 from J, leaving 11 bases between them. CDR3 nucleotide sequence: TGTGCCAGTAGTAAAACGACTAATTACAATGAGCAGTTCTTC. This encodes CASSKTTNYNEQFF.

The CDR3 bases are TGTGCCAGCAGACCGGGACAGGGCTTCTACGAGCAGTACTTC. It translates to CASRPGQGFYEQYF. The chain links TRBV27 to TRBJ2-7; 9 nucleotides line up with TRBD1. V lost 6 bases and J lost 3; bases outside the gene matches: 6. CDR1 MNHEY and CDR2 SMNVEV come from the germline V gene (reference sequence). The CDR3 contains 14 residues.

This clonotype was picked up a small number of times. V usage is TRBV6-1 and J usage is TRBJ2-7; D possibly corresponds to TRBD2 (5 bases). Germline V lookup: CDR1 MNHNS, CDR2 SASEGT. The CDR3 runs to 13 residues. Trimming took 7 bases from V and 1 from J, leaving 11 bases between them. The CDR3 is CASTSFQSYEQYF. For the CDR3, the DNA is TGTGCCAGCACTAGCTTTCAATCCTACGAGCAGTACTTC.

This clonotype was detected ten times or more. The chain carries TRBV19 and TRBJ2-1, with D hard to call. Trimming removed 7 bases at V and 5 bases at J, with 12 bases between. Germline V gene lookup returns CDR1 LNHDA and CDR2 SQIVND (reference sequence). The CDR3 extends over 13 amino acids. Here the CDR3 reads CASNTLSHNEQFF. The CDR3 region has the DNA TGTGCCAGTAACACACTGAGTCACAATGAGCAGTTCTTC.

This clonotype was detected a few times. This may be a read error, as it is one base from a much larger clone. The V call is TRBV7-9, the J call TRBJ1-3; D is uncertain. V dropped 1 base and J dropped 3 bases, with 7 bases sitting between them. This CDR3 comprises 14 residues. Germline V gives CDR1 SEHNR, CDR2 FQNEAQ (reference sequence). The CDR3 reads CASSLGVDGNTIYF. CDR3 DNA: TGTGCCAGCAGCTTAGGAGTAGATGGAAACACCATATATTTT.

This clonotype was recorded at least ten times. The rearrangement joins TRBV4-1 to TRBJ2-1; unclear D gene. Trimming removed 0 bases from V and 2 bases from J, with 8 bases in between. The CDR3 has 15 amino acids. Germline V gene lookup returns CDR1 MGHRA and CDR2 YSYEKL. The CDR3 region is CASSQDWPAYNEQFF. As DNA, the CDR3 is TGCGCCAGCAGCCAAGATTGGCCCGCCTACAATGAGCAGTTCTTC.

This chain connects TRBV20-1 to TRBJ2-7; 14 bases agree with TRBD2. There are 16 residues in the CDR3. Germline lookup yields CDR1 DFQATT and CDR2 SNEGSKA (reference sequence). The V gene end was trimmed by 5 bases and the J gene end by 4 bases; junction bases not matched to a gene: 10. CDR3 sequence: CSAAGTSGSIEYEQYF. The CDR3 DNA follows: TGCAGTGCTGCCGGGACTAGCGGGAGCATAGAGTACGAGCAGTACTTC.

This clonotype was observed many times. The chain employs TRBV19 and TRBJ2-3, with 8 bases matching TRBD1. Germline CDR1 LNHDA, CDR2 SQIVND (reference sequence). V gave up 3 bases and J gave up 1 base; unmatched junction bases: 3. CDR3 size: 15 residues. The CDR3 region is CASSMSTGGTDTQYF. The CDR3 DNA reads TGTGCCAGTAGTATGTCGACAGGGGGCACAGATACGCAGTATTTT.

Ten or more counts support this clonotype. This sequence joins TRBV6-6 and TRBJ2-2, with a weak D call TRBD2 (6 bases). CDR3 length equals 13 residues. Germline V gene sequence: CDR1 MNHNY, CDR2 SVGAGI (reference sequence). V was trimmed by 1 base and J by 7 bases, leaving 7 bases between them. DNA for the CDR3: TGTGCCAGCAGTTACTTCGGGGGCGGGGAGCTGTTTTTT. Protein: CASSYFGGGELFF.

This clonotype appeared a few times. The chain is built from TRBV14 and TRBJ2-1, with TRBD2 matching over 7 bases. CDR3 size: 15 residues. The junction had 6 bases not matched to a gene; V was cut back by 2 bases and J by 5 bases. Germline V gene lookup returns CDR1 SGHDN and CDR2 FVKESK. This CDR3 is CASSQLLGLHNEQFF. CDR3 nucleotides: TGTGCCAGCAGCCAACTCCTGGGACTACACAATGAGCAGTTCTTC.

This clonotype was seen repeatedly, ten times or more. The CDR3, as DNA: TGTGCCAGCAGCGATAGAGGTCTAGCGGGAGATACGCAGTATTTT. Translated: CASSDRGLAGDTQYF. The J gene is TRBJ2-3, the V gene TRBV7-2; TRBD2 aligns across 8 bases. CDR1 and CDR2 from the germline V gene are SGHTA and FQGNSA. This CDR3 comprises 15 residues. Germline trimming cut 5 bases from V and 5 bases from J; bases unmatched to any gene: 9.

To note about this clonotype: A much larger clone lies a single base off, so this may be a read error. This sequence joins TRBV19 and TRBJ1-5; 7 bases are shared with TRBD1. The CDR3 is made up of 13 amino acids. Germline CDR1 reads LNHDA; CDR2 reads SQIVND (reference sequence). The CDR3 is CASKDRSNQPQDF. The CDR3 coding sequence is TGTGCCAGTAAGGACAGGAGCAATCAGCCCCAGGATTTT.

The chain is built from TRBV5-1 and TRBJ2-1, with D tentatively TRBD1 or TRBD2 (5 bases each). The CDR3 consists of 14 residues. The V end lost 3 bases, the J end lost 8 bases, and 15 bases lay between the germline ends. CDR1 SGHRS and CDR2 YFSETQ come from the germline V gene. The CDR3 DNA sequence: TGCGCCAGCAGCTCCGGGACCCTGCGTGATGAGCAGTTCTTC. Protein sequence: CASSSGTLRDEQFF.

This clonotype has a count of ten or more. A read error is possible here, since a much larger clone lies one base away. The CDR3 region is CANSYGSGTGVTDTQYF. Written as DNA, the CDR3 is TGTGCCAACAGTTACGGCTCCGGGACAGGGGTCACAGATACGCAGTATTTT. V and J are TRBV6-6 and TRBJ2-3, with 10 bases fitting TRBD1. Germline-derived CDR1 and CDR2 are MNHNY and SVGAGI (reference sequence). The CDR3 spans 17 residues.